This TCR beta chain came from a study of CD8 T cells in Susac syndrome. Study-wide findings and caveats: It was acknowledged in the study that the number of individuals who were included in its TCR sequencing and HLA analysis was relatively small.

Germline V lookup: CDR1 MNHEY, CDR2 SVGEGT. Trimming cost V 2 bases and J 5 bases; bases outside gene matches: 2. The CDR3 is 16 amino acids. Comment on this clonotype: What it recognizes is unknown.

Random-hexamer reverse transcription was applied to roughly 0.5 to 1 ug RNA. TCRdb re-analysed the immunoSEQ multiplex PCR reads in MiXCR, keeping a single row per CDR3 protein. The table shows about 300,000 distinct CDR3 sequences, with over 75% occurring only once. The rearrangement joins TRBV6-2 or TRBV6-3 to TRBJ2-2; TRBD2 matches at 13 bases. Sequenced: CD8+ T cells from PBMCs. The source of this sequence is a human donor with multiple sclerosis. The CDR3: CASSYGTSGTTGELFF. Here the CDR3 DNA reads TGTGCCAGCAGTTACGGGACTAGCGGGACTACCGGGGAGCTGTTTTTT.